This TCR beta chain was recorded in a study of T-cell reconstitution after alpha-beta-depleted transplantation in children. A library of TCRbeta sequences, prepared with unique molecular identifiers, was generated. TCRdb re-analysed the PCR reads in MiXCR, keeping a single row per CDR3 protein. The top ten hold 3% to 4% of the sample, which has 450,000 to 600,000 distinct CDR3 sequences, approximately 20% seen once. The trim removed 7 bases at V and 3 bases at J, leaving 7 bases unmatched. CDR3 length: 14 amino acids. The starting material was PBMCs from the stem cell graft donor, obtained from the stem cell graft. V usage is TRBV12-3 or TRBV12-4 and J usage is TRBJ2-3; TRBD2 matches 7 bases. The origin of this receptor is a human donor who donated a stem cell graft to a child with acute lymphoblastic leukemia. CDR3 coding DNA: TGTGCCAGCACCCTCAGCGGGATAACAGATACGCAGTATTTT. The encoded protein is CASTLSGITDTQYF.